This T cell receptor beta chain is drawn from a study of CD4 T cells in relation to SARS-CoV-2 and coronaviruses. Study results and limitations: Samples before the pandemic and after infection were not matched within any donor. In around two thirds of donors, memory CD4+ clonotypes crossrecognized SARS-CoV-2 and at least one common cold coronavirus spike.

Measured with immunoSEQ multiplex PCR; TCRdb has only the in-frame clones, and not every one. The sample records tens of thousands of clones, approximately 94% being singletons. The unexposed donors gave CD4+ T cells in about 2010-2019, prior to COVID-19. In the case of this clone: What it recognizes is unknown.

Per germline, CDR1 SGDLS and CDR2 YYNGEE. The trim removed 0 bases at V and 8 bases at J, leaving 12 bases unmatched. This CDR3 is built from 17 residues. The sequenced sample was naive CD4+ T cells from PBMCs. Regarding subset: naive CD4+ T cells isolated by negative enrichment. This chain connects TRBV9 to TRBJ2-1; 9 bases line up with TRBD2. The clonotype comes from a human donor in good health. Here the CDR3 reads CASSVVGSASGTHEQFF. The CDR3, as DNA: TGTGCCAGCAGCGTAGTTGGTTCGGCTAGCGGGACCCATGAGCAGTTCTTC. Based on the CDR3 plus reference TRBV9 and TRBJ2-1, the full variable domain is DSGVTQTPKHLITATGQRVTLRCSPRSGDLSVYWYQQSLDQGLQFLIQYYNGEERAKGNILERFSAQQFPDLHSELNLSSLELGDSALYFCASSVVGSASGTHEQFFGPGTRLTVL.